This entry lists 15 T cell receptor beta chains sequenced from one sample in a study of blood T cell repertoires in COVID-19. This table comes from immunoSEQ multiplex PCR, and its TCRdb copy is limited to in-frame clones, with some not included. The sample lists tens of thousands of clones; about four fifths were seen once. The sequencing sample was made of peripheral blood. The receptors were gathered from a woman between 70 and 85 years old with acute or convalescent COVID-19.

The chain combines TRBV5-1 with TRBJ1-1; the match to TRBD1 covers 8 bases. Unmatched junction bases numbered 4, after V lost 0 bases and J lost 6 bases. The germline V gene has CDR1 SGHRS and CDR2 YFSETQ. The CDR3 is 14 residues long. The CDR3 sequence is CASSLGQGTAEAFF. The CDR3 DNA reads TGCGCCAGCAGCTTGGGACAGGGGACGGCTGAAGCTTTCTTT. Filled out from reference TRBV5-1 and TRBJ1-1, the complete variable domain reads KAGVTQTPRYLIKTRGQQVTLSCSPISGHRSVSWYQQTPGQGLQFLFEYFSETQRNKGNFPGRFSGRQFSNSRSEMNVSTLELGDSALYLCASSLGQGTAEAFFGQGTRLTVV.

The rearrangement joins TRBV20-1 to TRBJ1-3; D is uncertain. With 3 bases removed from V and 7 bases from J, the gap between germline ends came to 16 bases. This CDR3 contains 14 residues. Germline CDR1 DFQATT, CDR2 SNEGSKA (reference sequence). CDR3 DNA sequence: TGCAGTGCTAGTACCCGGGAGACGAAGAACACCATATATTTT. It codes for CSASTRETKNTIYF.

There are a few counts of this clone. J is TRBJ1-1 and V is TRBV2; the D is unclear. Germline CDR1 reads SNHLY; CDR2 reads FYNNEI. The V end was cut by 7 bases, the J end by 0 bases, with 9 bases between. CDR3 length equals 13 residues. Here the CDR3 DNA reads TGTGCCAGCAATACAGTCCTGAACACTGAAGCTTTCTTT. This gives the protein CASNTVLNTEAFF.

The rearrangement joins TRBV28 to TRBJ2-3; the D gene is possibly TRBD1 (6 bases). Trimming left V 6 bases short and J 1 base short, with 14 bases between. The CDR3 totals 15 residues. Germline CDR1 and CDR2: MDHEN and SYDVKM. The CDR3 reads CASSGQLGGTDTQYF. The CDR3, as DNA: TGTGCCAGCAGCGGACAGTTAGGTGGCACAGATACGCAGTATTTT.

On this clone: Other DNA variants within this sample encode the same CDR3. CDR3 nucleotides: TGTGCCAGCAGGACAGTGAACACTGAAGCTTTCTTT. Translated, it gives CASRTVNTEAFF. The gene calls are TRBV6-5 and TRBJ1-1, with D maybe TRBD1 (5 bases). V lost 6 bases and J 0 bases, leaving 5 bases between the germline ends. The CDR3 covers 12 residues. CDR1 and CDR2 from the germline V gene are MNHEY and SVGAGI.

The chain employs TRBV9 and TRBJ1-2; D unclear. This CDR3 is 11 amino acids long. CDR1 SGDLS and CDR2 YYNGEE come from the germline V gene. Trimming left V 2 bases short and J 10 bases short, with 9 bases between. As DNA, the CDR3 is TGTGCCAGCAGCGTCAACAGAATCTACACCTTC. Translating it yields CASSVNRIYTF.

This clone was detected once. V usage is TRBV28 and J usage is TRBJ1-4; 12 bases match TRBD1. The length of the CDR3 is 18 residues. Trimming took 2 bases from V and 4 from J; bases not matched to a gene: 8. Germline values: CDR1 MDHEN, CDR2 SYDVKM. This chain's CDR3 is CASSLRPGQGAFNEKLFF. The CDR3 bases are TGTGCCAGCAGTTTAAGACCGGGACAGGGGGCGTTTAATGAAAAACTGTTTTTT.

The chain uses TRBV2 and TRBJ2-4, with a possible D match to TRBD1 (5 bases). The CDR3 totals 12 residues. Germline CDR1 is SNHLY and CDR2 is FYNNEI. V lost 7 bases and J lost 3, with 7 bases in between. The CDR3 loop reads CASKGDKNIQYF. The DNA for the CDR3 is TGTGCCAGCAAAGGGGACAAAAACATTCAGTACTTC.

The V gene is TRBV2, the J gene TRBJ1-1; TRBD1 aligns across 7 bases. The CDR3 contains 13 residues. CDR1 is SNHLY and CDR2 is FYNNEI in the germline V gene. With 9 bases clipped from V and 4 bases from J, the junction kept 8 bases outside the gene matches. Written as DNA, the CDR3 is TGTGCCAGTTCCGGGACAGCACCCACTGAAGCTTTCTTT. Amino acids: CASSGTAPTEAFF. The full variable domain, in which reference TRBV2 and TRBJ1-1 provide the parts outside the CDR3, is EPEVTQTPSHQVTQMGQEVILRCVPISNHLYFYWYRQILGQKVEFLVSFYNNEISEKSEIFDDQFSVERPDGSNFTLKIRSTKLEDSAMYFCASSGTAPTEAFFGQGTRLTVV.

The chain couples TRBV28 to TRBJ1-2; 7 nucleotides line up with TRBD1. V shed 1 base, J shed 0 bases, and the junction held 11 bases outside the gene matches. Per the germline V gene, CDR1 is MDHEN and CDR2 is SYDVKM. The CDR3 totals 18 residues. CDR3 amino acids: CASSLLGLSGTANYGYTF. The CDR3 DNA sequence: TGTGCCAGCAGTTTATTGGGGCTTTCCGGGACAGCTAACTATGGCTACACCTTC.

The sample holds one count of this clone. The genes are TRBV11-3 and TRBJ1-1; TRBD1 might be the D (6 bases). This CDR3 is built from 15 residues. Germline V gene lookup returns CDR1 SGHNT and CDR2 YENEEA. The V and J ends lost 1 base and 5 bases respectively, with 14 bases between them. CDR3 bases: TGTGCCAGCAGCTTAGGTGGGAGGGGGTTGACTGAAGCTTTCTTT. It is translated as CASSLGGRGLTEAFF.

The rearrangement links TRBV18 to TRBJ2-1; 9 bases match TRBD2. The V and J ends lost 3 bases and 9 bases, in that order; junction bases with no gene match: 15. Germline V gene data show CDR1 as KGHSH and CDR2 as LQKENI. CDR3 length equals 17 residues. The CDR3 region is CASSPPGLADTGGEQFF. CDR3 nucleotides: TGTGCCAGCTCACCCCCGGGACTAGCAGACACCGGAGGTGAGCAGTTCTTC.

The V call is TRBV18, the J call TRBJ2-5; D ambiguous. V lost 0 bases to trimming and J lost 2 bases, with 7 bases between them. From germline, CDR1 is KGHSH and CDR2 LQKENI. CDR3 size: 14 residues. In DNA form, the CDR3 reads TGTGCCAGCTCACCACCGCGGCCTCAAGAGACCCAGTACTTC. It specifies CASSPPRPQETQYF.

This sequence joins TRBV18 and TRBJ1-1; no reliable D call. Trimming took off 2 bases at V and 3 bases at J, with 13 bases between the two ends. Germline lookup yields CDR1 KGHSH and CDR2 LQKENI. The CDR3 has 15 amino acids. The CDR3 reads CASSPFTEADTEAFF. CDR3 DNA: TGTGCCAGCTCACCATTTACAGAAGCCGACACTGAAGCTTTCTTT.

The rearrangement links TRBV10-1 to TRBJ1-1; D may be TRBD1 (6 bases). Per germline, CDR1 WNHNN and CDR2 SYGVQD (reference sequence). V shed 6 bases and J shed 1 base, with 9 bases lying between them. This CDR3 contains 13 residues. The CDR3 bases are TGCGCCAGCAGCCCGGGACAGAACACTGAAGCTTTCTTT. Protein: CASSPGQNTEAFF.